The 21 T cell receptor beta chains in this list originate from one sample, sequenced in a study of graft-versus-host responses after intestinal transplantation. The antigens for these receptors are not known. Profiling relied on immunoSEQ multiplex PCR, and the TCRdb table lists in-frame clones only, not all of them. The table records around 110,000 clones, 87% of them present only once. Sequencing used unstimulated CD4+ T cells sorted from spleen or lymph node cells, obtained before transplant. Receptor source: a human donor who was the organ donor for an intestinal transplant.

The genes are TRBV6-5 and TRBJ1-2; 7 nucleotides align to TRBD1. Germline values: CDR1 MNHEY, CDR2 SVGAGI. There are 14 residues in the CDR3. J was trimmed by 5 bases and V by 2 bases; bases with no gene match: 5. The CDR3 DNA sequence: TGTGCCAGCAGTTACCCAGGGGGAGTTTATGGCTACACCTTC. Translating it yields CASSYPGGVYGYTF.

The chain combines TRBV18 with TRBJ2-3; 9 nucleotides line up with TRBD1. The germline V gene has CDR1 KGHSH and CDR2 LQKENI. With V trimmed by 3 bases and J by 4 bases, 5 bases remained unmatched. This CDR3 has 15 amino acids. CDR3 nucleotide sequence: TGTGCCAGCTCACCTGGACAGGGGACCCCAGATACGCAGTATTTT. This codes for CASSPGQGTPDTQYF.

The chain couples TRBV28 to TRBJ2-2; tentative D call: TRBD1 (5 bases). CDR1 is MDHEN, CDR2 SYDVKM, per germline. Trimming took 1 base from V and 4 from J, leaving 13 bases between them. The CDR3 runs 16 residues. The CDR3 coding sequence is TGTGCCAGCAGTTTATCTTCTTCAGGGCGCACCGGGGAGCTGTTTTTT. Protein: CASSLSSSGRTGELFF.

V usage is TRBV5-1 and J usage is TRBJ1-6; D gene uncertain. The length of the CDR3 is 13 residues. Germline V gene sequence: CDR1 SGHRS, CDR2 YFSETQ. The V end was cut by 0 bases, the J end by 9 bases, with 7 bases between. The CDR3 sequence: CASSLDLRSPLHF. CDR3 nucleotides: TGCGCCAGCAGCTTGGACTTGCGTTCACCCCTCCACTTT.

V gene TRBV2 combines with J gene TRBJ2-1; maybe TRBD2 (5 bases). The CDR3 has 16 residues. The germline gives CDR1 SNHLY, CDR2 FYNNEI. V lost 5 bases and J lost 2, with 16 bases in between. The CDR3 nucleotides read TGTGCCAGCAGTCCCCTCGGCGCGAGGGCCTACAATGAGCAGTTCTTC. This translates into CASSPLGARAYNEQFF.

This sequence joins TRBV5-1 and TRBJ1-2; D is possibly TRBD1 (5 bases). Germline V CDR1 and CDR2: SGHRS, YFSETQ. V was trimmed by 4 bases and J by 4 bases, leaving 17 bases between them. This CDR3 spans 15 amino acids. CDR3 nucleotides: TGCGCCAGCAGCACCGGGCTAGAGGGGCTCTATGGCTACACCTTC. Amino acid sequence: CASSTGLEGLYGYTF.

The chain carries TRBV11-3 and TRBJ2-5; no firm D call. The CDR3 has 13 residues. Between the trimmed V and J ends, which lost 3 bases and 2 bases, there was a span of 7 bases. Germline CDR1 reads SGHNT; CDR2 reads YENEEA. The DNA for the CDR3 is TGTGCCAGCAGCTTGGGAACACAAGAGACCCAGTACTTC. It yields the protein CASSLGTQETQYF.

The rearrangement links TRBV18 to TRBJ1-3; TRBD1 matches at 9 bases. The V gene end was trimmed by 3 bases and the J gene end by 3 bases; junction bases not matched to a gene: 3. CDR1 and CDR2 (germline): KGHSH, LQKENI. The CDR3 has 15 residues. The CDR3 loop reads CASSPGTGNGNTIYF. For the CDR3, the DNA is TGTGCCAGCTCACCGGGGACAGGGAATGGAAACACCATATATTTT. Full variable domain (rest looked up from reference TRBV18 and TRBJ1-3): NAGVMQNPRHLVRRRGQEARLRCSPMKGHSHVYWYRQLPEEGLKFMVYLQKENIIDESGMPKERFSAEFPKEGPSILRIQQVVRGDSAAYFCASSPGTGNGNTIYFGEGSWLTVV.

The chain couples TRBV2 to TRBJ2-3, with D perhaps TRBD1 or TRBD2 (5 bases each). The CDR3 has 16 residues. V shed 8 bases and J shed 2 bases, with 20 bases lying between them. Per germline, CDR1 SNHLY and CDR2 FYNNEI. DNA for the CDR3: TGTGCCAGCCTATGGGGGATGCAGGGAGACACAGATACGCAGTATTTT. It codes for CASLWGMQGDTDTQYF.

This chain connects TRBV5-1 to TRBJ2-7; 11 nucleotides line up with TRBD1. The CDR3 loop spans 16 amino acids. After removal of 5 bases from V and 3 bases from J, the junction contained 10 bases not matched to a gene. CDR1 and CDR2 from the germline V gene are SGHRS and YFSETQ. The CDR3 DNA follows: TGCGCCAGCAGTTTTACCGGGACAGGGGGGAACTACGAGCAGTACTTC. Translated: CASSFTGTGGNYEQYF.

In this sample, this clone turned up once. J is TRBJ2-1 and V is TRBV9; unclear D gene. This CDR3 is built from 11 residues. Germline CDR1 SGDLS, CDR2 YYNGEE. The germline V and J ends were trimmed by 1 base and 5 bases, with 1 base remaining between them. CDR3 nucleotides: TGTGCCAGCAGCGTACACAATGAGCAGTTCTTC. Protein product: CASSVHNEQFF.

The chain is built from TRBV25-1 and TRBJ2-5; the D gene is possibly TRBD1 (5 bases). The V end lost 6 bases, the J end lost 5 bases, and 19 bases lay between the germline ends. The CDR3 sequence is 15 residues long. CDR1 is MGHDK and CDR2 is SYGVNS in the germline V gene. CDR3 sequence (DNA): TGTGCCAGCAGCGAAGTGGGGCTAATAGACGAGACCCAGTACTTC. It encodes CASSEVGLIDETQYF.

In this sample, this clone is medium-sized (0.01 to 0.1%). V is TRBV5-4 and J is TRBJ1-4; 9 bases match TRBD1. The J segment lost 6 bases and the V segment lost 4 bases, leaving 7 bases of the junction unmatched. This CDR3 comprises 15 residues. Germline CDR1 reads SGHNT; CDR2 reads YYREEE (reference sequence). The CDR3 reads CASSGGQGYDEKLFF. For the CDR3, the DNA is TGTGCCAGCAGCGGAGGACAGGGGTATGATGAAAAACTGTTTTTT.

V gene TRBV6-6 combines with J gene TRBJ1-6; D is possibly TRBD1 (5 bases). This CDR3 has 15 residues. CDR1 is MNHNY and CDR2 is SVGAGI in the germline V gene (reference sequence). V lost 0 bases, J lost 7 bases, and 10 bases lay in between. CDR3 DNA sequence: TGTGCCAGCAGTTACTCAGGGGCAAGGAATTCACCCCTCCACTTT. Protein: CASSYSGARNSPLHF.

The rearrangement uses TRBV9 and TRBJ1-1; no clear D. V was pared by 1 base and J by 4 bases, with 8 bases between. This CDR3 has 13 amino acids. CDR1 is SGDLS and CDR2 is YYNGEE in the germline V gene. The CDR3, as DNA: TGTGCCAGCAGCGTAAGTTCTGGCACTGAAGCTTTCTTT. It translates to CASSVSSGTEAFF.

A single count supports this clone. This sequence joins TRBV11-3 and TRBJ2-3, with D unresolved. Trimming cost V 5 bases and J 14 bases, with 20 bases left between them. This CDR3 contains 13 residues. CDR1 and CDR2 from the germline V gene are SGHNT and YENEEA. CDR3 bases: TGTGCCAGCAGCAAAGTGGCCGGGTCCAAGGGGTATTTT. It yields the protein CASSKVAGSKGYF.

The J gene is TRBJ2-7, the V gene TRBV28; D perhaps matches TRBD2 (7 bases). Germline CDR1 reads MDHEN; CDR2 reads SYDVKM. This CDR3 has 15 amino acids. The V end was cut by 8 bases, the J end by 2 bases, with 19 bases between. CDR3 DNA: TGTGCCAGCGGGGGGGCCGACAGGTTGACCTACGAGCAGTACTTC. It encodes CASGGADRLTYEQYF.

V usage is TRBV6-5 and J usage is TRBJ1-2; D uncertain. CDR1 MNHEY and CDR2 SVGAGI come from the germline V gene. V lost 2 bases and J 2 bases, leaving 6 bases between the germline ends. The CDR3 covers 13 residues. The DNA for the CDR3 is TGTGCCAGCAGTTACACGGACAACTATGGCTACACCTTC. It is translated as CASSYTDNYGYTF.

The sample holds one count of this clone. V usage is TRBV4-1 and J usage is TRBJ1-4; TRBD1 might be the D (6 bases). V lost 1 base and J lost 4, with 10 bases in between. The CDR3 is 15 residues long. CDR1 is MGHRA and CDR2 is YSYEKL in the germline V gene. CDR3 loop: CASSQGGGVNEKLFF. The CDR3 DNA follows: TGCGCCAGCAGCCAAGGAGGGGGGGTTAATGAAAAACTGTTTTTT.

The DNA of the CDR3 is TGTGCCAGCTCACTGGGACAGGACCAGGTCACCTTC. It codes for CASSLGQDQVTF. The genes are TRBV18 and TRBJ1-2; 8 bases map to TRBD1. The CDR3 consists of 12 residues. Germline CDR1 reads KGHSH; CDR2 reads LQKENI. The V and J ends lost 4 bases and 13 bases, in that order; junction bases with no gene match: 8.

In DNA, the CDR3 is TGTGCCAGCAGCTTAGGGCGGTTGAAACAGACCGGAAAACTGTTTTTT. It encodes CASSLGRLKQTGKLFF. The chain joins TRBV5-6 to TRBJ1-4; D gene ambiguous. Trimming left V 2 bases short and J 10 bases short, with 21 bases between. This CDR3 region has 16 residues. In germline, CDR1 is SGHDT, CDR2 YYEEEE. Variable domain in full (rest from reference TRBV5-6 and TRBJ1-4): DAGVTQSPTHLIKTRGQQVTLRCSPKSGHDTVSWYQQALGQGPQFIFQYYEEEERQRGNFPDRFSGHQFPNYSSELNVNALLLGDSALYLCASSLGRLKQTGKLFFGSGTQLSVL.